This T cell receptor (beta chain) was sequenced for a study of PD-L1 blockade in urothelial cancer. At the level of the study: A median roughly 140,000 T cells were found in blood samples.

Documented time point: pretreatment peripheral blood. The table came from immunoSEQ multiplex PCR; TCRdb's copy has only in-frame clones and leaves some out. The sample comprises 35,000 or so clones, roughly 84% of which are singletons, and approximately 15% rests with the top ten. V dropped 7 bases and J dropped 3; count of bases not matched to a gene: 5. Germline V gives CDR1 MDHEN, CDR2 SYDVKM. This CDR3 contains 13 residues. The input for sequencing was PBMCs, taken around atezolizumab (anti-PD-L1) treatment. This clonotype was obtained from a man aged 60 to 75 with urothelial cancer. The chain combines TRBV28 with TRBJ2-7; 8 bases are shared with TRBD2. CDR3 amino acids: CASTGGNDYEQYF. CDR3 nucleotides: TGTGCCAGCACGGGGGGGAACGACTACGAGCAGTACTTC.